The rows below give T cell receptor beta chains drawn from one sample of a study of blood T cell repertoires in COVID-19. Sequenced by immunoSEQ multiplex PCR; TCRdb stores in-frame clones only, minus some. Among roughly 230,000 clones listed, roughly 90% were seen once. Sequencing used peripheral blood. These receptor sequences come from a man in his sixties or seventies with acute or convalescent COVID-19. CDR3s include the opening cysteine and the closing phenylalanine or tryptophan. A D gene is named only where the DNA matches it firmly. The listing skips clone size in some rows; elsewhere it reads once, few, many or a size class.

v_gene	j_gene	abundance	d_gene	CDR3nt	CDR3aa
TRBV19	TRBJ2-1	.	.	TGTGCCAGTAGTAGTCCCTCGGCACAGGGATACAATGAGCAGTTCTTC	CASSSPSAQGYNEQFF
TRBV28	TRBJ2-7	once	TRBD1	TGTGCCAGCAGTTTCGACAGGGGGCTAACCTACGAGCAGTACTTC	CASSFDRGLTYEQYF
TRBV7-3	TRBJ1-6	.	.	TGTGCCAGCAGCTCGGGACTGGGGAATTCACCCCTCCACTTT	CASSSGLGNSPLHF
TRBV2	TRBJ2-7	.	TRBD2	TGTGCCAGCACCGCTACAGCGGCGGGAGCCTACGAGCAGTACTTC	CASTATAAGAYEQYF
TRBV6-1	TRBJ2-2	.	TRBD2	TGTGCCAGCAGTGAAGCGCGGCTAGCGGGAGGGTTACCCGGGGAGCTGTTTTTT	CASSEARLAGGLPGELFF
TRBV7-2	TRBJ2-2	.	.	TGTGCCAGCAGCTTATGGGGCGCGGGGTCCGGGGAGCTGTTTTTT	CASSLWGAGSGELFF
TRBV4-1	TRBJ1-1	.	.	TGCGCCAGCAGCGCGAGAGGTGGGGCGGGGGAGACTGAAGCTTTCTTT	CASSARGGAGETEAFF
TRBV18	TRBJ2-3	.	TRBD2	TGTGCCAGCTCACCATCCGCGGGAGAGCGGGATACGCAGTATTTT	CASSPSAGERDTQYF
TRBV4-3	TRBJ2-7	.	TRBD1	TGCGCCAGCAGCCATACAGGGGCGGGTCCCTACGAGCAGTACTTC	CASSHTGAGPYEQYF
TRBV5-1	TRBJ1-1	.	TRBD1	TGCGCCAGCAGCCTCGCAGGGGGAGGTTTGACTGAAGCTTTCTTT	CASSLAGGGLTEAFF
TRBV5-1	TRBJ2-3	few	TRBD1	TGCGCCAGCAGCTTGGCTGAAGGGGGCCTGGATACGCAGTATTTT	CASSLAEGGLDTQYF
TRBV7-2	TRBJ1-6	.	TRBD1	TGTGCCAGCAGCCCGGGACAGACACATAATTCACCCCTCCACTTT	CASSPGQTHNSPLHF
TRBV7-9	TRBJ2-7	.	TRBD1	TGTGCCAGCAGCGCGTGGGGGACAGGGTCCTACGAGCAGTACTTC	CASSAWGTGSYEQYF
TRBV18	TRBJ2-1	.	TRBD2	TGTGCCAGCTCAGTAACTAGCGCCGGCTCCTACAATGAGCAGTTCTTC	CASSVTSAGSYNEQFF
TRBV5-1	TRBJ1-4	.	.	TGCGCCAGCAGCTTTCAGGGTGTGTCTAATGAAAAACTGTTTTTT	CASSFQGVSNEKLFF
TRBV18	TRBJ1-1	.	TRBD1	TGTGCCAGCTCACCAAAACAGGGGGGGGTGTCTGAAGCTTTCTTT	CASSPKQGGVSEAFF
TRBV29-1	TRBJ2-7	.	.	TGCAGCCTCCCCAAGGGGGGGTTTTACGAGCAGTACTTC	CSLPKGGFYEQYF
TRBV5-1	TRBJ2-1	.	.	TGCGCCAGCAGCTTGGTCCCGGGTAACAATGAGCAGTTCTTC	CASSLVPGNNEQFF